This TCR beta chain was captured in a study of T cell repertoires in cytomegalovirus infection. Study in general: Recently identified HLA-C-restricted CMV epitopes were used, and well-studied HLA-B-restricted CMV epitopes were used as well. The public TCR beta signatures pointed to both CMV infection and matching HLA type. Overall study results and limits: Clonotypes of TCR beta that were HLA-C-restricted and CMV-specific dominated the ex vivo response. Carriers of CMV and the relevant HLA type were discriminated by public TCR beta frequency.

Each CDR3 protein is one row after TCRdb ran MiXCR on the reads. The sample records 570,000 or so distinct CDR3 sequences, 40% being singletons. To note about this clonotype: Antigen unknown.

Per the germline V gene, CDR1 is SGHAT and CDR2 is FQDESV (reference sequence). The V and J ends lost 5 bases and 5 bases, in that order; junction bases with no gene match: 8. The CDR3 has 14 residues. The clonotype was recovered from a human donor in good health (CMV status not recorded). Some clones in this sample may be carry-over from other donors' samples. Here the sequenced sample was cultured PBMCs, taken from culture after CMV antigen stimulation. The rearrangement joins TRBV11-1 to TRBJ1-2; 7 bases match TRBD1. The CDR3 nucleotides read TGTGCCAGCAGCCTCCGGGACAGATCATATGGCTACACCTTC. It yields the protein CASSLRDRSYGYTF.